The rows below give T cell receptor beta chains drawn from one sample of a study of blood T cell repertoires in COVID-19. Method: immunoSEQ multiplex PCR; TCRdb's copy keeps in-frame clones and lacks some. The table has about 58,000 clones, approximately 91% seen once. Sequencing was carried out using peripheral blood. The receptors shown here come from a woman aged 60 to 75 with active COVID-19. Both conserved end residues are part of each CDR3. Fields, in order: CDR3 protein, V gene.

CDR3 protein: CASSVGMVATNEQFF
V gene: TRBV6-4

CDR3 protein: CASSDRDRASPLHF
V gene: TRBV9

CDR3 protein: CASSLEGTGAGEQFF
V gene: TRBV11-2

CDR3 protein: CASSHSERRQPQHF
V gene: TRBV28

CDR3 protein: CASSEEGAGNQPQHF
V gene: TRBV2

CDR3 protein: CASSLSPAGGQNEQFF
V gene: TRBV18

CDR3 protein: CASSLSGGRGTEAFF
V gene: TRBV5-4

CDR3 protein: CASSLAGTSGTDTQYF
V gene: TRBV5-1

CDR3 protein: CASSTGELEQYF
V gene: TRBV7-9

CDR3 protein: CASSHLNGEMGYTF
V gene: TRBV19

CDR3 protein: CASSRTGGGQPQHF
V gene: TRBV2

CDR3 protein: CASSLGGDSYEQYF
V gene: TRBV7-2

CDR3 protein: CASSIAGTSGGYNEQFF
V gene: TRBV5-1